This T cell receptor beta chain was found in a study of identical twins. Points from the study as a whole: Compared with unrelated sharing, twin-shared out-of-frame alpha sequences had more low-probability sequences. Compared with models, monozygotic twins showed more out-of-frame TCR alpha sharing.

MiXCR was run by TCRdb on the 5' RACE reads, yielding one entry per CDR3 protein. The sample has a few hundred thousand distinct CDR3 sequences; 9.5% to 10% are singletons. The CDR3 spans 14 residues. V gave up 4 bases and J gave up 3 bases, with 14 bases separating them. Germline V CDR1 and CDR2: SGHRS, YFSETQ. As concerns this clonotype: Antigen: not known.

These data were also filed under a second study, of yellow fever vaccine responses in identical twins. As that study records: Twin vaccine T cell responses reportedly seemed partly convergent, partly personalized.

The chain combines TRBV5-1 with TRBJ2-7, with a possible D match to TRBD2 (5 bases). The sequenced sample consisted of PBMCs. The receptor's source is a woman aged 18-35 years in good health. CDR3 loop: CASSRDYRNYEQYF. The CDR3 DNA reads TGCGCCAGCAGCAGAGACTACCGAAACTACGAGCAGTACTTC.